The 11 T cell receptor beta chains in this list originate from one sample, sequenced in a study of T cell changes during pregnancy in multiple sclerosis. TCRdb keeps only in-frame clones here, not all; method: immunoSEQ multiplex PCR. The table records about 40,000 clones, roughly 90% of them present only once. The specimen comprised CD8+ T cells from peripheral blood mononuclear cells, sampled in the first trimester of pregnancy. These receptors were taken from a female donor with multiple sclerosis, enrolled in a pregnancy study.

The J gene is TRBJ1-1, the V gene TRBV15; D ambiguous. The CDR3 totals 12 residues. Germline CDR1 LNHNV, CDR2 YYDKDF (reference sequence). V lost 5 bases to trimming and J lost 7 bases, with 11 bases between them. The CDR3 region has the DNA TGTGCCACCAGCGGGCGGGAGAGTGAAGCTTTCTTT. This codes for CATSGRESEAFF.

The chain recombines TRBV13 with TRBJ2-1, with TRBD2 identical over 8 bases. J was trimmed by 9 bases and V by 7 bases; bases with no gene match: 14. Germline V gene sequence: CDR1 PRHDT, CDR2 FYEKMQ (reference sequence). The CDR3 has 15 residues. The CDR3 sequence: CASTSGSGGTFEQFF. Written as DNA, the CDR3 is TGTGCCAGCACCTCTGGGAGCGGGGGAACTTTTGAGCAGTTCTTC.

The chain couples TRBV29-1 to TRBJ2-7; 7 bases match TRBD1. Germline lookup yields CDR1 SQVTM and CDR2 ANQGSEA. V trimming: 0 bases; J trimming: 1 base; junction bases outside the gene matches: 12. The CDR3 is 17 residues long. CDR3 amino acids: CSVEERRQGKRSYEQYF. The CDR3 coding sequence is TGCAGCGTTGAAGAAAGGAGACAGGGAAAAAGGTCCTACGAGCAGTACTTC.

The gene calls are TRBV6-1 and TRBJ1-3, with unresolved D. The V gene's germline CDR1 is MNHNS and CDR2 SASEGT. CDR3 length equals 13 residues. CDR3 nucleotides: TGTGGGGCCGGGGTTTTCTCTGGAAACACCATATATTTT. It translates to CGAGVFSGNTIYF.

As concerns this clone: At one end the junction does not follow the germline gene, possibly because of a read error. CDR3 region: CASSGGTSGSNGQFF. Here the CDR3 DNA reads TGTGCCAGCAGTGGAGGGACTAGCGGGAGCAATGGGCAGTTCTTC. This chain uses TRBV27 with TRBJ2-1, with TRBD2 matching 14 bases. This CDR3 spans 15 amino acids. From germline, CDR1 is MNHEY and CDR2 SMNVEV (reference sequence).

The chain is built from TRBV9 and TRBJ1-2; 9 bases match TRBD1. The CDR3 is 15 amino acids. After removal of 4 bases from V and 7 bases from J, the junction contained 11 bases not matched to a gene. CDR1 is SGDLS and CDR2 is YYNGEE in the germline V gene. The CDR3 loop is CASSPPGQGLGGYTF. The CDR3 DNA reads as TGTGCCAGCAGCCCCCCGGGACAGGGATTGGGTGGCTACACCTTC.

V is TRBV2 and J is TRBJ2-7; D might be TRBD2 (6 bases). Looked up from germline, CDR1 is SNHLY and CDR2 is FYNNEI. Trimming removed 4 bases from V and 4 bases from J, with 17 bases in between. CDR3 length equals 15 residues. DNA for the CDR3: TGTGCCAGCAGTGGATGGGACTCGGCAAATTACGAGCAGTACTTC. Its translation is CASSGWDSANYEQYF.

The sample holds a few counts of this clone. The chain recombines TRBV10-3 with TRBJ2-7; TRBD1 agrees at 7 bases. Germline CDR1 and CDR2: ENHRY and SYGVKD. The CDR3 consists of 16 residues. V gave up 4 bases and J gave up 2 bases; unmatched junction bases: 11. CDR3: CAISAPKTGDPYEQYF. The CDR3 DNA reads as TGTGCCATCAGTGCCCCTAAAACAGGGGACCCCTACGAGCAGTACTTC.

V is TRBV5-1 and J is TRBJ2-5, with 7 bases lining up with TRBD1. The CDR3 length is 16 residues. Per germline, CDR1 SGHRS and CDR2 YFSETQ. V dropped 4 bases and J dropped 5; count of bases not matched to a gene: 14. The CDR3 loop reads CASSLNPTGQKETQYF. In nucleotides, the CDR3 is TGCGCCAGCAGCCTGAACCCGACGGGACAGAAGGAGACCCAGTACTTC. Supplemented by reference TRBV5-1 and TRBJ2-5, the full variable domain reads KAGVTQTPRYLIKTRGQQVTLSCSPISGHRSVSWYQQTPGQGLQFLFEYFSETQRNKGNFPGRFSGRQFSNSRSEMNVSTLELGDSALYLCASSLNPTGQKETQYFGPGTRLLVL.

This chain connects TRBV5-6 to TRBJ1-4, with 7 positions matching TRBD1. Germline assignment: CDR1 SGHDT and CDR2 YYEEEE. The V gene end was trimmed by 2 bases and the J gene end by 11 bases; junction bases not matched to a gene: 3. The CDR3 runs to 12 residues. CDR3 loop: CASSFGTAKLFF. In DNA form, the CDR3 reads TGTGCCAGCAGCTTCGGGACAGCGAAACTGTTTTTT.

The V gene is TRBV6-1, the J gene TRBJ1-1; D remains ambiguous. Germline assignment: CDR1 MNHNS and CDR2 SASEGT. The CDR3 extends over 15 amino acids. The V end was cut by 5 bases, the J end by 0 bases, with 13 bases between. The CDR3 is CASSTWAAMNTEAFF. CDR3 in DNA: TGTGCCAGCAGTACGTGGGCAGCCATGAACACTGAAGCTTTCTTT.